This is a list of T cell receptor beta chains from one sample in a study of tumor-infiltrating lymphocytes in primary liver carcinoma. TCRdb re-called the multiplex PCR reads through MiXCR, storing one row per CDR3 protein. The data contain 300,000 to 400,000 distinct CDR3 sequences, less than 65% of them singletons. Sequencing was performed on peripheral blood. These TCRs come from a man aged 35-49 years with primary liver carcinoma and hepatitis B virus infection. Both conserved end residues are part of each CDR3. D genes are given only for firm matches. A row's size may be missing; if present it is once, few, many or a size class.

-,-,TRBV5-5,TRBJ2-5,CASSLRPPRETHYF,TGTGCCAGCAGCTTGCGCCCCCCCCGGGAGACCCATTACTTC
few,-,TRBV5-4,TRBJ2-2,CASSSGGPGTGELFF,TGTGCCAGCAGCTCAGGAGGGCCGGGCACCGGGGAGCTGTTTTTT
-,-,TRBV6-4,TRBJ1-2,CDSSESAGIGYTF,TGTGACAGCAGTGAGTCAGCGGGTATCGGCTACACCTTC
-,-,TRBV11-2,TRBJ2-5,CASSLEERRGLGTQYF,TGTGCCAGCAGCTTAGAGGAGCGGAGAGGGCTAGGGACCCAGTACTTC
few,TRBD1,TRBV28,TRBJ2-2,CASSMTGGIGELFF,TGTGCCAGCAGTATGACAGGGGGCATCGGGGAGCTGTTTTTT
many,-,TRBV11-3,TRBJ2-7,CASSPGVHYEQYF,TGTGCCAGCAGCCCGGGGGTCCACTACGAGCAGTACTTC
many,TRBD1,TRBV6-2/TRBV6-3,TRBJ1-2,CASSRTGVGYTF,TGTGCCAGCAGTCGGACAGGGGTCGGCTACACCTTC
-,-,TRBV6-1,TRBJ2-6,CASSYGVPGANVLTF,TGTGCCAGCAGCTACGGGGTTCCTGGGGCCAACGTCCTGACTTTC
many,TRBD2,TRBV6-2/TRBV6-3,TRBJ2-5,CASSRGLAGGQETQYF,TGTGCCAGCAGTAGGGGACTAGCGGGAGGGCAAGAGACCCAGTACTTC
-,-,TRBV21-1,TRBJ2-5,CASSTSRGSNRGQYF,TGTGCCAGCAGCACTTCAAGAGGGTCCAACCGGGGGCAGTACTTC
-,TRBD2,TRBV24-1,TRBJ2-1,CATSDFPKPTSGGVSYSEQFF,TGTGCCACCAGTGATTTCCCTAAGCCTACTAGCGGGGGGGTCTCCTACAGTGAGCAGTTCTTC
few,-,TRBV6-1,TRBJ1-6,CASQYNSPLHF,TGTGCCAGTCAGTATAATTCACCCCTCCACTTT
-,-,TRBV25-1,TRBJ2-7,CASSESWDGGLCYEQYF,TGTGCCAGCAGTGAATCCTGGGACGGAGGCCTGTGCTACGAGCAGTACTTC
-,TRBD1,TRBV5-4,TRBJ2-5,CASSSRGPQETKYF,TGTGCCAGCAGCTCCAGGGGGCCCCAAGAGACCAAGTACTTC
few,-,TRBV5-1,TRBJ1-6,CASSLDRVSIYNSPLHF,TGCGCCAGCAGCTTGGACAGGGTATCCATCTATAATTCACCCCTCCACTTT
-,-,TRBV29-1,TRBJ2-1,CSGAETSDNEQFF,TGCAGCGGAGCCGAGACTAGTGACAATGAGCAGTTCTTT
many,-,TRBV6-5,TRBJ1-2,CASRIDGNYGYTF,TGTGCCAGCAGGATCGACGGGAACTATGGCTACACCTTC